These 11 T cell receptor beta chains came from one sample sequenced in a study of T cells in Graves' hyperthyroidism and ophthalmopathy. Amplification of TCR beta CDR3 regions used RNA as the template. HTBI primers were employed in a first-round RT-PCR of the TCR CDR3. TCRdb used MiXCR to reprocess the multiplex PCR reads, holding one entry per CDR3 protein. The sample yields roughly 100,000 distinct CDR3 sequences, 40% seen once. Sample: peripheral blood or thyroid tissue (not recorded which). The receptors derive from a woman aged 25 to 45 with Graves' hyperthyroidism.

This clonotype appeared many times. This chain links TRBV30 with TRBJ1-2, with D hard to call. Germline V lookup: CDR1 GTSNPN, CDR2 SVGIG (reference sequence). V was cut by 4 bases and J by 3 bases, with 9 bases left in between. The CDR3 spans 12 residues. CDR3 bases: TGTGCCTGGAAGAACCGATACTATGGCTACACCTTC. Its protein is CAWKNRYYGYTF.

In its sample, this clonotype was seen a few times. The gene calls are TRBV7-3 and TRBJ1-6; TRBD1 agrees at 9 bases. Germline V gene sequence: CDR1 SGHTA, CDR2 FQGTGA. Unmatched junction bases numbered 10, after V lost 6 bases and J lost 1 base. The CDR3 covers 18 residues. The CDR3 reads CASSLPTGGPSYNSPLHF. The CDR3 nucleotides read TGTGCCAGCAGTTTACCTACAGGGGGCCCTTCCTATAATTCACCCCTCCACTTT.

This chain links TRBV24-1 with TRBJ2-7; no definite D call. This CDR3 comprises 12 residues. CDR1 is KGHDR, CDR2 SFDVKD, per germline. V was pared by 5 bases and J by 6 bases, with 10 bases between. The CDR3 region has the DNA TGTGCCACCAGTGCGTTGTTCGGCGAGCAGTACTTC. Translated, it gives CATSALFGEQYF.

This clonotype has a single count. The rearrangement uses TRBV2 and TRBJ1-2; D is possibly TRBD1 (5 bases). The CDR3 has 14 amino acids. Between the trimmed V and J ends, which lost 11 bases and 4 bases, there was a span of 20 bases. Germline-derived CDR1 and CDR2 are SNHLY and FYNNEI. As DNA, the CDR3 is TGTGCCCGCTCACAGGCCAGAGGGGCCTATGGCTACACCTTC. Translation: CARSQARGAYGYTF. Looking up the rest from reference TRBV2 and TRBJ1-2 gives the full variable domain: EPEVTQTPSHQVTQMGQEVILRCVPISNHLYFYWYRQILGQKVEFLVSFYNNEISEKSEIFDDQFSVERPDGSNFTLKIRSTKLEDSAMYFCARSQARGAYGYTFGSGTRLTVV.

This clonotype was seen only once. V usage is TRBV7-3 and J usage is TRBJ2-5; 7 bases map to TRBD1. V gave up 1 base and J gave up 3 bases; unmatched junction bases: 17. Germline V gene lookup returns CDR1 SGHTA and CDR2 FQGTGA. This CDR3 has 19 residues. This CDR3 reads CASSLSYMGQMNTEETQYF. CDR3 sequence (DNA): TGTGCCAGCAGCTTAAGTTATATGGGACAGATGAACACTGAAGAGACCCAGTACTTC.

With regard to this clonotype: Mismatch with germline at one junction end may stem from a read error. The V and J genes are TRBV7-9 and TRBJ2-5; TRBD1 might be the D (5 bases). The CDR3 covers 13 residues. Germline lookup yields CDR1 SEHNR and CDR2 FQNEAQ (reference sequence). The CDR3 protein is CASSPRVPETQHF. Here the CDR3 DNA reads TGTGCCAGCAGCCCCAGGGTTCCAGAGACCCAGCACTTC.

This clonotype showed up many times. This chain connects TRBV29-1 to TRBJ1-4, with no clear D. From germline, CDR1 is SQVTM and CDR2 ANQGSEA. Trimming pared 7 bases from V and 0 bases from J, leaving 12 bases between. This CDR3 comprises 14 residues. DNA for the CDR3: TGCAGCGCCTTGGCGGGTACAACTAATGAAAAACTGTTTTTT. Its translation is CSALAGTTNEKLFF.

The sample holds a few counts of this clonotype. This chain joins TRBV6-5 and TRBJ2-2, with a tentative D call TRBD2 (6 bases). Germline CDR1 is MNHEY and CDR2 is SVGAGI. Between the trimmed V and J ends, which lost 1 base and 1 base, there was a span of 10 bases. This CDR3 spans 16 amino acids. The CDR3: CASSYLGGENTGELFF. CDR3 nucleotide sequence: TGTGCCAGCAGTTACTTGGGCGGGGAGAACACCGGGGAGCTGTTTTTT.

The gene calls are TRBV2 and TRBJ2-7; TRBD2 matches at 8 bases. Germline V gene lookup returns CDR1 SNHLY and CDR2 FYNNEI. V lost 7 bases, J lost 4 bases, and 9 bases stayed unmatched. The CDR3 consists of 14 residues. CDR3 nucleotides: TGTGCCAGCAACCGGGGTAGCGGGATATACGAGCAGTACTTC. The encoded protein is CASNRGSGIYEQYF.

The chain is built from TRBV9 and TRBJ1-1; D is possibly TRBD1 (5 bases). The CDR3 contains 15 residues. Trimming pared 0 bases from V and 0 bases from J, leaving 9 bases between. The germline gives CDR1 SGDLS, CDR2 YYNGEE. CDR3 residues: CASSVGGRVNTEAFF. The CDR3 bases are TGTGCCAGCAGCGTAGGGGGGAGGGTGAACACTGAAGCTTTCTTT.

This clonotype was observed a handful of times. Germline is not matched at one junction end, which may reflect a read error. The V and J genes are TRBV7-9 and TRBJ2-2, with D maybe TRBD2 (6 bases). This CDR3 spans 11 amino acids. In germline, CDR1 is SEHNR, CDR2 FQNEAQ (reference sequence). CDR3 bases: TGTGCCAGCAGTTTCACCGGGGGGCTGTTTTTT. It is translated as CASSFTGGLFF.